Listed below are T cell receptor beta chains from one sample, sequenced in a study of identical twins. TCRdb redid the calling of the 5' RACE reads with MiXCR, one entry per CDR3 protein. Of 700,000 or so distinct CDR3 sequences listed, 8.5% to 9% are singletons. This same sample was also taken into another study, of yellow fever vaccine responses in identical twins.

Sample: PBMCs. These receptors were obtained from a woman under 30 in good health. Each CDR3 is given with its conserved first and last residue. The order of the fields is CDR3 protein, CDR3 DNA, V gene, J gene, D gene, clone size. D genes are given only for firm matches. Clone size appears in some rows only: once, few, many, or a class for an expanded clone.

CDR3aa: CASSRSTPTIQGKLRANVLTF
CDR3nt: TGTGCCAGCAGCCGCTCAACTCCTACTATACAGGGGAAACTTAGGGCCAACGTCCTGACTTTC
v_gene: TRBV6-2/TRBV6-3
j_gene: TRBJ2-6
d_gene: TRBD1
abundance: -

CDR3aa: CAIGTGDSGANVLTF
CDR3nt: TGTGCCATTGGGACAGGGGACTCTGGGGCCAACGTCCTGACTTTC
v_gene: TRBV10-3
j_gene: TRBJ2-6
d_gene: TRBD1
abundance: -

CDR3aa: CASLLFSGGPSYNEQFF
CDR3nt: TGTGCCAGCCTTCTCTTCAGCGGGGGTCCCTCCTACAATGAGCAGTTCTTC
v_gene: TRBV5-6
j_gene: TRBJ2-1
d_gene: TRBD2
abundance: few

CDR3aa: CASSPLEGTGDQPQHF
CDR3nt: TGTGCCAGCAGCCCCCTCGAAGGCACAGGGGATCAGCCCCAGCATTTT
v_gene: TRBV12-3/TRBV12-4
j_gene: TRBJ1-5
d_gene: TRBD1
abundance: few

CDR3aa: CSARVSETQYF
CDR3nt: TGCAGTGCTAGAGTTTCAGAGACCCAGTACTTC
v_gene: TRBV20-1
j_gene: TRBJ2-5
d_gene: -
abundance: few

CDR3aa: CASSYSRGSYEQYF
CDR3nt: TGTGCCAGCAGCTACTCCAGGGGCTCCTACGAGCAGTACTTC
v_gene: TRBV11-1
j_gene: TRBJ2-7
d_gene: -
abundance: -

CDR3aa: CASSLRTGSGELFF
CDR3nt: TGCGCCAGCAGTTTGCGGACAGGGTCCGGGGAGCTGTTTTTT
v_gene: TRBV5-1
j_gene: TRBJ2-2
d_gene: TRBD1
abundance: many

CDR3aa: CASSQDGSFTGELFF
CDR3nt: TGCGCCAGCAGCCAAGACGGCAGTTTTACCGGGGAGCTGTTTTTT
v_gene: TRBV4-3
j_gene: TRBJ2-2
d_gene: -
abundance: few

CDR3aa: CASSFRTSGVTSTDTQYF
CDR3nt: TGTGCCAGCAGCTTTAGGACTAGCGGGGTTACTAGCACAGATACGCAGTATTTT
v_gene: TRBV11-2
j_gene: TRBJ2-3
d_gene: TRBD2
abundance: -

CDR3aa: CATSDLQQNTGELFF
CDR3nt: TGTGCCACCAGTGATCTGCAACAGAACACCGGGGAGCTGTTTTTT
v_gene: TRBV24-1
j_gene: TRBJ2-2
d_gene: -
abundance: -

CDR3aa: CSARNSPQETQYF
CDR3nt: TGCAGTGCTAGGAACAGCCCCCAAGAGACCCAGTACTTC
v_gene: TRBV20-1
j_gene: TRBJ2-5
d_gene: -
abundance: -

CDR3aa: CASSQDSGKEKLFF
CDR3nt: TGCGCCAGCAGCCAAGATTCAGGGAAGGAAAAACTGTTTTTT
v_gene: TRBV4-3
j_gene: TRBJ1-4
d_gene: -
abundance: few

CDR3aa: CATSRDKGSPLHF
CDR3nt: TGTGCCACCAGCAGAGATAAGGGTTCACCCCTCCACTTT
v_gene: TRBV15
j_gene: TRBJ1-6
d_gene: -
abundance: -

CDR3aa: CASLRESGTDTQYF
CDR3nt: TGTGCCAGCTTGCGGGAGTCGGGCACAGATACGCAGTATTTT
v_gene: TRBV2
j_gene: TRBJ2-3
d_gene: TRBD2
abundance: -

CDR3aa: CAISDGAVEEKLFF
CDR3nt: TGTGCCATCAGTGATGGGGCTGTAGAAGAAAAACTGTTTTTT
v_gene: TRBV10-3
j_gene: TRBJ1-4
d_gene: -
abundance: few

CDR3aa: CASSPQRRRGNEQFF
CDR3nt: TGTGCCAGCAGCCCCCAGAGGCGAAGGGGCAATGAGCAGTTCTTC
v_gene: TRBV5-6
j_gene: TRBJ2-1
d_gene: -
abundance: few

CDR3aa: CASSQACRRTVSYEQYF
CDR3nt: TGTGCCAGCAGCCAAGCCTGCAGAAGGACAGTCTCCTACGAGCAGTACTTC
v_gene: TRBV3-1
j_gene: TRBJ2-7
d_gene: -
abundance: -